The rows below give T cell receptor beta chains drawn from one sample of a study of sequential checkpoint blockade in melanoma. TCRdb keeps only in-frame clones here, not all; method: immunoSEQ multiplex PCR. The profile shows 25,000 to 30,000 clones, under 85% of them singletons. The sample in question was CD8+ T cells sorted from blood (inferred from file names), obtained from a patient given nivolumab and ipilimumab in sequence. The receptors were sampled from a human donor with melanoma. The CDR3 runs from the conserved cysteine through the conserved F or W. The D gene is left open where the match is weak. Rows give clone size only sometimes, using once, few, many, or a class for an expanded clone.

size	V	D	J	CDR3	DNA
.	TRBV7-9	.	TRBJ2-3	CASMGAGASTDTQYF	TGTGCCAGCATGGGGGCGGGCGCATCTACAGATACGCAGTATTTT
.	TRBV4-1	.	TRBJ1-5	CASSQYDSFQPQHF	TGCGCCAGCAGCCAATACGACAGTTTCCAGCCCCAGCATTTT
few	TRBV21-1	.	TRBJ1-4	CASSPPSDWNEKLFF	TGTGCCAGCAGCCCCCCATCGGACTGGAATGAAAAACTGTTTTTT
.	TRBV11-3	TRBD1	TRBJ1-2	CASSLTGGCDGYTF	TGTGCCAGCAGCTTGACAGGGGGTTGTGATGGCTACACCTTC
.	TRBV11-2	.	TRBJ1-3	CASSSYSGSGNTIYF	TGTGCCAGCAGCTCCTACTCAGGCTCTGGAAACACCATATATTTT
.	TRBV19	TRBD2	TRBJ2-1	CASTPTSGGNEQFF	TGTGCCAGTACCCCGACTAGCGGGGGCAATGAGCAGTTCTTC
.	TRBV28	TRBD1	TRBJ1-1	CASSLRQGLPQNTEAFF	TGTGCCAGCAGTTTACGACAGGGGCTCCCTCAGAACACTGAAGCTTTCTTT
.	TRBV7-9	.	TRBJ2-7	CASSTGNRYEQYF	TGTGCCAGCAGCACAGGGAATCGGTACGAGCAGTACTTC
.	TRBV27	.	TRBJ1-2	CASSLTGSNYGYTF	TGTGCCAGCAGTTTAACGGGGTCTAACTATGGCTACACCTTC
.	TRBV27	.	TRBJ1-2	CASSSGVNYGYTF	TGTGCCAGCAGTTCCGGGGTTAACTATGGCTACACCTTC
.	TRBV9	.	TRBJ2-2	CASSDQIAATNTGELFF	TGTGCCAGCAGCGACCAAATAGCGGCTACGAACACCGGGGAGCTGTTTTTT
few	TRBV7-9	.	TRBJ2-7	CASRNSGFTYF	TGTGCCAGCAGAAACAGCGGCTTCACGTACTTC
.	TRBV5-6	.	TRBJ2-4	CASSRGDIQYF	TGTGCCAGCAGCCGGGGTGACATTCAGTACTTC
.	TRBV5-1	TRBD1	TRBJ1-2	CASSLSGTGVYGYTF	TGCGCCAGCAGCTTATCCGGGACAGGGGTCTATGGCTACACCTTC
once	TRBV30	.	TRBJ1-1	CAWNLGQNTEAFF	TGTGCCTGGAACCTGGGACAGAACACTGAAGCTTTCTTT
.	TRBV7-9	TRBD2	TRBJ2-1	CASTLLAGGPYEQFF	TGTGCCAGCACCTTACTGGCGGGAGGGCCTTATGAGCAGTTCTTC
.	TRBV4-2	TRBD2	TRBJ2-7	CASSHGTSGGYEQYF	TGTGCCAGCAGCCACGGGACTAGCGGGGGCTACGAGCAGTACTTC
.	TRBV18	.	TRBJ2-3	CASSPPPQGTDTQYF	TGTGCCAGCTCACCACCCCCCCAGGGGACAGATACGCAGTATTTT